This T cell receptor (beta chain) was sequenced in a study of shared clonotypes between healthy human individuals. Memory CD4+ cells were the fraction left after CD45RA+ naive selection. The germline V gene has CDR1 KGHSH and CDR2 LQKENI. This CDR3 comprises 17 residues. Trimming removed 2 bases from V and 0 bases from J; junction bases left unmatched: 7. A single count supports this clone. Produced via immunoSEQ multiplex PCR; TCRdb's table is partial and in-frame only. The data contain 2 million to 2.5 million clones, just over 90% of them seen just once; the ten biggest clones take up about 0.39%. This receptor was taken from a young man in good health. Some clones in this sample may be carry-over from other donors' samples. This chain uses TRBV18 with TRBJ1-5; 7 positions match TRBD1. Sequencing input: naive CD4+ T cells from PBMCs. Subset indicated: CD45RA+ positively selected. The CDR3 loop is CASSPKETGPSNQPQHF. CDR3 coding DNA: TGTGCCAGCTCACCAAAGGAGACAGGGCCTAGCAATCAGCCCCAGCATTTT.